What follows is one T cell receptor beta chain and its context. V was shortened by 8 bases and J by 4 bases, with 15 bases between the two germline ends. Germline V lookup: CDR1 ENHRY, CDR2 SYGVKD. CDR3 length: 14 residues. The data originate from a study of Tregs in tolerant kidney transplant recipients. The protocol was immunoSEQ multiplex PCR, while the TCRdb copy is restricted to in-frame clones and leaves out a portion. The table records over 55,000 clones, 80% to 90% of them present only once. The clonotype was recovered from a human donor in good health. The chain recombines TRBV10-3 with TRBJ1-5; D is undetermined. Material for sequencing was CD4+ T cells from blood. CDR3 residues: CAISPTDKNQPQHF. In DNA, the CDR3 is TGTGCCATCTCACCTACCGACAAGAATCAGCCCCAGCATTTT.